What follows are 4 T cell receptor beta chains derived from one specimen sequenced in a study of cytomegalovirus exposure and HLA in healthy donors. Sequenced by immunoSEQ multiplex PCR; TCRdb stores in-frame clones only, minus some. This table holds some 210,000 clones, roughly 84% found once. Sequencing used PBMCs. The receptors were gathered from a woman aged 18-29 years in good health and CMV-seropositive.

This clone has only one observation. The V gene is TRBV4-1, the J gene TRBJ2-7; TRBD2 might be the D (5 bases). This CDR3 is 15 amino acids long. CDR1 and CDR2 (germline): MGHRA, YSYEKL. Trimming took 4 bases from V and 2 from J, leaving 15 bases between them. In DNA form, the CDR3 reads TGCGCCAGCAGCCGAGAACTAGGTACTACCTACGAGCAGTACTTC. This codes for CASSRELGTTYEQYF.

The chain employs TRBV28 and TRBJ1-5; TRBD1 agrees at 7 bases. J gave up 4 bases and V 1 base, and 13 bases lay outside the gene matches. The CDR3 loop spans 18 amino acids. Looked up from germline, CDR1 is MDHEN and CDR2 is SYDVKM. CDR3 bases: TGTGCCAGCAGTTTATTCGGGGTAGGGGGCGCGGGGAATCAGCCCCAGCATTTT. This codes for CASSLFGVGGAGNQPQHF. The full variable domain, in which reference TRBV28 and TRBJ1-5 provide the parts outside the CDR3, is DVKVTQSSRYLVKRTGEKVFLECVQDMDHENMFWYRQDPGLGLRLIYFSYDVKMKEKGDIPEGYSVSREKKERFSLILESASTNQTSMYLCASSLFGVGGAGNQPQHFGDGTRLSIL.

V and J are TRBV5-1 and TRBJ2-7; D is possibly TRBD1 (6 bases). The CDR3 sequence is 14 residues long. The V and J ends lost 0 bases and 3 bases respectively, with 10 bases between them. Germline CDR1 reads SGHRS; CDR2 reads YFSETQ. CDR3 sequence: CASSLDREYYEQYF. The CDR3 DNA sequence: TGCGCCAGCAGCTTGGACAGGGAGTACTACGAGCAGTACTTC. Based on the CDR3 plus reference TRBV5-1 and TRBJ2-7, the full variable domain is KAGVTQTPRYLIKTRGQQVTLSCSPISGHRSVSWYQQTPGQGLQFLFEYFSETQRNKGNFPGRFSGRQFSNSRSEMNVSTLELGDSALYLCASSLDREYYEQYFGPGTRLTVT.

V and J are TRBV7-9 and TRBJ1-1; TRBD1 is a possible D gene (5 bases). Germline V gene lookup returns CDR1 SEHNR and CDR2 FQNEAQ (reference sequence). Trimming removed 8 bases from V and 2 bases from J, with 24 bases in between. The CDR3 loop spans 17 amino acids. This chain's CDR3 is CASLYWGGYNLNTEAFF. The CDR3 DNA is TGTGCCAGCCTTTACTGGGGGGGATACAACCTCAACACTGAAGCTTTCTTT.